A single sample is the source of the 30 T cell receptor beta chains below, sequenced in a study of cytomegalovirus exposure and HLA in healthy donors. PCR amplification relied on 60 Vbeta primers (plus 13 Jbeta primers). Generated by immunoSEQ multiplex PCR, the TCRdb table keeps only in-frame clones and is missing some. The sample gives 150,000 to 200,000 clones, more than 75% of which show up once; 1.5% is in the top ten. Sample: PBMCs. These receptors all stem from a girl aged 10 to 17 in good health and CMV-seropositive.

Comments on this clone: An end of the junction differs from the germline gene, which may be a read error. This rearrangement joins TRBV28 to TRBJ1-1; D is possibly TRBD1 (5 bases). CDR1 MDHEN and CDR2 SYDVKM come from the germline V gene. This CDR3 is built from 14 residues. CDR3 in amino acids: CTSSFQGEDTEAFF. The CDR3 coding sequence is TGTACCAGCAGTTTTCAGGGTGAGGACACTGAAGCTTTCTTT.

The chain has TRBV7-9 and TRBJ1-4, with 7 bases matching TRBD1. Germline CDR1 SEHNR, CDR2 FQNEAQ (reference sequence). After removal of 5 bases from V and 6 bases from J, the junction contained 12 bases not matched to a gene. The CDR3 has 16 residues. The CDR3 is CASSAGGVGGDEKLFF. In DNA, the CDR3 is TGTGCCAGCAGCGCGGGAGGGGTAGGGGGCGATGAAAAACTGTTTTTT.

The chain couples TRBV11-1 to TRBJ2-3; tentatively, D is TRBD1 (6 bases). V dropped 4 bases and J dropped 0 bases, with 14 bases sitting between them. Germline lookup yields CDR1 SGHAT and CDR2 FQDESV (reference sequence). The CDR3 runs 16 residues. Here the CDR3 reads CASSYQGGSSTDTQYF. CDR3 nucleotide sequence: TGTGCCAGCAGCTACCAAGGGGGATCTAGCACAGATACGCAGTATTTT.

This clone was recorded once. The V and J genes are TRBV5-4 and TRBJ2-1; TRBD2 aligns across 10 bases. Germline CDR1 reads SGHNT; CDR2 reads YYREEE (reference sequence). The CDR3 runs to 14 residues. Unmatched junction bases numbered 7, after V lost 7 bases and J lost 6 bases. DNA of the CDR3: TGTGCCAGCGCAGCGGGGGGGCATATCAATGAGCAGTTCTTC. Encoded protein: CASAAGGHINEQFF.

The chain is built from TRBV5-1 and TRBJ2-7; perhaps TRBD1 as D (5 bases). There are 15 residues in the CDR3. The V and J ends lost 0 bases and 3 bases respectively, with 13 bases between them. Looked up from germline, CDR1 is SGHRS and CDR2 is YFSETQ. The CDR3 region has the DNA TGCGCCAGCAGCTTGGAAGGGGCAGGTGACTACGAGCAGTACTTC. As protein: CASSLEGAGDYEQYF.

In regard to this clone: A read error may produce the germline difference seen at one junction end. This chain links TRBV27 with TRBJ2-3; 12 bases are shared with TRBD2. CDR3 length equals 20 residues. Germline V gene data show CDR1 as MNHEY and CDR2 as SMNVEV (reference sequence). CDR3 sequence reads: CASSLSTSGSFLTSTDTQYF. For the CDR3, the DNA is TGTGCCAGCAGTCTATCGACTAGCGGGAGCTTTTTAACTAGCACAGATACGCAGTATTTT.

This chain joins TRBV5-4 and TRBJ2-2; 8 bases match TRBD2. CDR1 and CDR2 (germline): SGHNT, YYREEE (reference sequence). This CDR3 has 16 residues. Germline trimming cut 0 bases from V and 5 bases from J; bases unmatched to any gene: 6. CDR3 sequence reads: CASSLGLAGITGELFF. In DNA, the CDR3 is TGTGCCAGCAGCTTGGGATTAGCGGGGATAACCGGGGAGCTGTTTTTT.

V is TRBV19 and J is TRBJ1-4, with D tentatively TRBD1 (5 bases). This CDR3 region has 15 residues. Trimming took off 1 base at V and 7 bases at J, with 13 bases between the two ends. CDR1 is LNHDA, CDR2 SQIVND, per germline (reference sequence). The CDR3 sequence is CASSIGRRGSEKLFF. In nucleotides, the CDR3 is TGTGCCAGTAGTATAGGACGGAGGGGTAGTGAAAAACTGTTTTTT. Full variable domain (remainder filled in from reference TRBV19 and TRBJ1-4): DGGITQSPKYLFRKEGQNVTLSCEQNLNHDAMYWYRQDPGQGLRLIYYSQIVNDFQKGDIAEGYSVSREKKESFPLTVTSAQKNPTAFYLCASSIGRRGSEKLFFGSGTQLSVL.

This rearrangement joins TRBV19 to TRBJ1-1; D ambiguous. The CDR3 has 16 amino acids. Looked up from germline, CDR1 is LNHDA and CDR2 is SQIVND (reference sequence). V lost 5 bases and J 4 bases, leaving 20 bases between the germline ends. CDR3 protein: CASSPGSYPRGTEAFF. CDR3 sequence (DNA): TGTGCCAGTAGTCCCGGGTCCTATCCTCGGGGCACTGAAGCTTTCTTT.

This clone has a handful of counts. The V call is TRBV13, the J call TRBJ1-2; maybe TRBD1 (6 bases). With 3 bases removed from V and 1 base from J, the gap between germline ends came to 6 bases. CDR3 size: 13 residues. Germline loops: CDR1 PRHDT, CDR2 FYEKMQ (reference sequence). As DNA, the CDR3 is TGTGCCAGCAGCTTGGGACATAACTATGGCTACACCTTC. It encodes CASSLGHNYGYTF.

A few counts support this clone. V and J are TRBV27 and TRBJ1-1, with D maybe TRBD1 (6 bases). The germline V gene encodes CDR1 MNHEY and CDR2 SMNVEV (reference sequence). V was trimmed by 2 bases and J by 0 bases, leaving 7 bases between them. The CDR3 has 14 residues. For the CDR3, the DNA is TGTGCCAGCAGTTTAAGGGGGATGAACACTGAAGCTTTCTTT. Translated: CASSLRGMNTEAFF.

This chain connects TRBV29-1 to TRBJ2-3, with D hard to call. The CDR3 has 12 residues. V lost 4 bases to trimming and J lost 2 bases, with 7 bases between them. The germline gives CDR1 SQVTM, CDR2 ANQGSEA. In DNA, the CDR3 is TGCAGCGTTGCTGGCCCCACAGATACGCAGTATTTT. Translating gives CSVAGPTDTQYF.

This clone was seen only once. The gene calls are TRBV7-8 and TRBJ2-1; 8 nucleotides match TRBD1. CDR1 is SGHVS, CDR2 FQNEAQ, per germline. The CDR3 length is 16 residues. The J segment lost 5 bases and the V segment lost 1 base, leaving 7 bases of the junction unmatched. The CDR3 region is CASSLVGDRGHNEQFF. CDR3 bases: TGTGCCAGCAGCTTAGTAGGTGACAGGGGCCACAATGAGCAGTTCTTC.

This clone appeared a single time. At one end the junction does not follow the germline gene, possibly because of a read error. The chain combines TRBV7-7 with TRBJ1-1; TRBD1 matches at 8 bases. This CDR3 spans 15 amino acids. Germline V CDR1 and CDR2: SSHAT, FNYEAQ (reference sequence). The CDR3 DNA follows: TGTGCTAGCAGCCCGTGGACAGGGATGAACACTGAAGCTTTCTTT. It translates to CASSPWTGMNTEAFF. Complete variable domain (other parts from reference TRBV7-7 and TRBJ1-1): GAGVSQSPRYKVTKRGQDVTLRCDPISSHATLYWYQQALGQGPEFLTYFNYEAQPDKSGLPSDRFSAERPEGSISTLTIQRTEQRDSAMYRCASSPWTGMNTEAFFGQGTRLTVV.

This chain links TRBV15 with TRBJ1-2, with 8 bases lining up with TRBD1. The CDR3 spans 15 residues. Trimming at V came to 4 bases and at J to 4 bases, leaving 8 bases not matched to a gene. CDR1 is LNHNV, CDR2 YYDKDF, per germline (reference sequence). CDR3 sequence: CATSTNFGQGYGYTF. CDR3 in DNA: TGTGCCACCAGCACCAACTTCGGACAGGGCTATGGCTACACCTTC.

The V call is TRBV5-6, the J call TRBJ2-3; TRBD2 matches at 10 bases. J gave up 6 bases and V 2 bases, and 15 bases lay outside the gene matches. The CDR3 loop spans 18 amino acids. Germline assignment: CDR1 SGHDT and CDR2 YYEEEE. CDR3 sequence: CASSFSLVAGGEWDTQYF. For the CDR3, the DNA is TGTGCCAGCAGCTTTTCCCTGGTAGCGGGAGGCGAATGGGATACGCAGTATTTT.

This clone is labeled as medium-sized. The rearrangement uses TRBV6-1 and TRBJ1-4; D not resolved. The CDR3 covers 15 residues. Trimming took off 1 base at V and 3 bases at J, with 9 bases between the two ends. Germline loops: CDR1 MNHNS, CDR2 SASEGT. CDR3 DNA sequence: TGTGCCAGCAGTGAAGATGGAGGTTCTAATGAAAAACTGTTTTTT. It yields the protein CASSEDGGSNEKLFF.

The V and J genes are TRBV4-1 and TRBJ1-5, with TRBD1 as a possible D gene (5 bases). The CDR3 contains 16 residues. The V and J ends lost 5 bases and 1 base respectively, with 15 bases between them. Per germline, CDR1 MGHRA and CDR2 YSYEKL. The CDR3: CASSIPGKTSNQPQHF. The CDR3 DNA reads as TGCGCCAGCAGCATACCAGGGAAAACAAGCAATCAGCCCCAGCATTTT.

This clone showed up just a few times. The CDR3 DNA is TGTGCCTGGAGTGTCGAGGGAAGCGGGGAGCTGTTTTTT. This codes for CAWSVEGSGELFF. V is TRBV30 and J is TRBJ2-2; D is perhaps TRBD2 (5 bases). The ends were cut back, 0 bases at V and 7 bases at J, with 9 bases in the middle. The length of the CDR3 is 13 residues. The germline CDR1 and CDR2 sequences are GTSNPN and SVGIG (reference sequence).

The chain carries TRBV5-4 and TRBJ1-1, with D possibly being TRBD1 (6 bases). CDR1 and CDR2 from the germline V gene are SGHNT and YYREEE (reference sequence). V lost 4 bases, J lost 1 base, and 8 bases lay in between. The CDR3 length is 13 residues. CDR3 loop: CASSRTENTEAFF. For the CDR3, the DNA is TGTGCCAGCAGCCGGACAGAGAACACTGAAGCTTTCTTT.

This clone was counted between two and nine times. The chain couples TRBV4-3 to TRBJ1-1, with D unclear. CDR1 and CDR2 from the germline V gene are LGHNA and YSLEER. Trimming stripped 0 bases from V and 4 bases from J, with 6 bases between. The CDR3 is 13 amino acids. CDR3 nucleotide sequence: TGCGCCAGCAGCCAAGATCCCTCCACTGAAGCTTTCTTT. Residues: CASSQDPSTEAFF.

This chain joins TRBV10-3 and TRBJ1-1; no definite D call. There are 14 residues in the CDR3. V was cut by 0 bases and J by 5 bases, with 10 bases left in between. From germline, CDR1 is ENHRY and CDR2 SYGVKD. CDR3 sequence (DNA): TGTGCCATCAGTGAGTCGATCGGAGGGACTGAAGCTTTCTTT. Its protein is CAISESIGGTEAFF.

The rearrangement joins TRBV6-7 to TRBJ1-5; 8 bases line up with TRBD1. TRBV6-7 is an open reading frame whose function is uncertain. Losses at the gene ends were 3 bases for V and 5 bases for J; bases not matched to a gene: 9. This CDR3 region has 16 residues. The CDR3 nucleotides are TGTGCCAGCAGTTATGAGGACAGGGCTTATTATCAGCCCCAGCATTTT. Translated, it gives CASSYEDRAYYQPQHF.

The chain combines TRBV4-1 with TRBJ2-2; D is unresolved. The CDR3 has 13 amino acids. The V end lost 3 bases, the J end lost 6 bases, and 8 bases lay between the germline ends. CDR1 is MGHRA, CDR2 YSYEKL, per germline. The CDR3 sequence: CASSQNLAGELFF. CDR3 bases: TGCGCCAGCAGCCAGAATCTAGCCGGGGAGCTGTTTTTT.

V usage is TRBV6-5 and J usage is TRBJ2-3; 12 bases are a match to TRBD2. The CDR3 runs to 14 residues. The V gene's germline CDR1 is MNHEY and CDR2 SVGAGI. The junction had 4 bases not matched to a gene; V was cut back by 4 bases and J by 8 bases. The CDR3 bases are TGTGCCAGCAGTTCTAGCGGGGGGGCCTCTACGCAGTATTTT. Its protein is CASSSSGGASTQYF.

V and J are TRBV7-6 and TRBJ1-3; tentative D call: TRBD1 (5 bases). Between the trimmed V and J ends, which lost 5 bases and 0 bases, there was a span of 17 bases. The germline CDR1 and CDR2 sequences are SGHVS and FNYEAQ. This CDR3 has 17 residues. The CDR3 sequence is CASSPVNQGNSGNTIYF. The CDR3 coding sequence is TGTGCCAGCAGCCCTGTGAATCAGGGAAACTCTGGAAACACCATATATTTT.

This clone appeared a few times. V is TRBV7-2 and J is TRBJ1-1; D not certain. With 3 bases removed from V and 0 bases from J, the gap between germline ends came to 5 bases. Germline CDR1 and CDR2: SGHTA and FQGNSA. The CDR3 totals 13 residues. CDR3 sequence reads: CASSLALNTEAFF. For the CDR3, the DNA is TGTGCCAGCAGCTTGGCCTTGAACACTGAAGCTTTCTTT.

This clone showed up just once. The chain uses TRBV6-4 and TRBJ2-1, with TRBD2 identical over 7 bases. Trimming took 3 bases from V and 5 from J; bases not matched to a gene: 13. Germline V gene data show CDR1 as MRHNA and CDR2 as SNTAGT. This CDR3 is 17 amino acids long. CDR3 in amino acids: CASSELPAGTLNNEQFF. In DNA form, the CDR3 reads TGTGCCAGCAGTGAATTGCCAGCGGGAACCCTAAACAATGAGCAGTTCTTC.

The DNA of the CDR3 is TGTGCCAGCAGCTCGGGACAGGGCTATGGCTACACCTTC. Translation gives CASSSGQGYGYTF. The chain combines TRBV7-9 with TRBJ1-2, with 9 bases that match TRBD1. V trimming: 4 bases; J trimming: 4 bases; junction bases outside the gene matches: 1. The CDR3 is made up of 13 amino acids. Germline V gene sequence: CDR1 SEHNR, CDR2 FQNEAQ (reference sequence).

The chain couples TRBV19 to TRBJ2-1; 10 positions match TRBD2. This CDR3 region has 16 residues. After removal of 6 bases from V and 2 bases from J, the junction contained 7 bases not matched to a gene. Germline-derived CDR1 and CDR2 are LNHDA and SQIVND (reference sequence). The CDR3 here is CASRASGSWTYNEQFF. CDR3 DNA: TGTGCCAGTAGGGCTAGCGGGAGTTGGACCTACAATGAGCAGTTCTTC.